This section outlines one TCR beta chain sequence together with its context. Researchers ran the PCR with 60 Vbeta and 13 Jbeta primers. Using immunoSEQ multiplex PCR, the repertoire was profiled, and TCRdb retains in-frame clones only, with some absent. The sample holds almost 90,000 clones, around 85% seen once. These data belong to a study of cytomegalovirus exposure and HLA in healthy donors. Study background: From donors who were HLA-typed, an early data release held around 80 million unique TCRs.

The CDR3 is 12 residues long. Germline CDR1 MDHEN, CDR2 SYDVKM. Trimming removed 2 bases from V and 4 bases from J, with 5 bases in between. Donors consisted of healthy bone marrow donors. Specimen: PBMCs. The rearrangement uses TRBV28 and TRBJ1-2; D uncertain. This TCR derives from a man aged 40-50 years in good health and CMV-seropositive. The CDR3 region is CASSLLTYGYTF. CDR3 DNA: TGTGCCAGCAGTTTACTAACCTATGGCTACACCTTC.